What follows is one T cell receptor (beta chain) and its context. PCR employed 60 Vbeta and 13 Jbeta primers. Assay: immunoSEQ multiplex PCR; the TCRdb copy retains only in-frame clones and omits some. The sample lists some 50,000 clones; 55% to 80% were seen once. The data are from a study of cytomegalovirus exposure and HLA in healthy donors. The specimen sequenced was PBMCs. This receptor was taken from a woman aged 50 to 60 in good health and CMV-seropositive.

CDR3 amino acids: CASSPRRDNEQFF. The CDR3 DNA reads TGTGCCAGCTCACCGAGGCGGGACAATGAGCAGTTCTTC. V is TRBV18 and J is TRBJ2-1; D possibly corresponds to TRBD2 (5 bases). CDR1 is KGHSH, CDR2 LQKENI, per germline. This CDR3 spans 13 amino acids. Trimming left V 3 bases short and J 5 bases short, with 8 bases between. The full variable domain, rest sourced from reference TRBV18 and TRBJ2-1, is NAGVMQNPRHLVRRRGQEARLRCSPMKGHSHVYWYRQLPEEGLKFMVYLQKENIIDESGMPKERFSAEFPKEGPSILRIQQVVRGDSAAYFCASSPRRDNEQFFGPGTRLTVL.